Sequencing of this T cell receptor beta chain was carried out in a study of blood T cell repertoires in COVID-19. Study in general: COVID-19 samples from acute and convalescent phases originated in the United States, Italy and Spain. PBMCs, B-cell-depleted T cells, or T cells were the source of the cDNA or gDNA that made up the material.

Per the study methods: Amplified reference gene primers provided the basis for estimating nucleated cell counts. Sequenced by immunoSEQ multiplex PCR; TCRdb stores in-frame clones only, minus some. V, J and clone size are those of that table, while D and trimming were read from the DNA. The sample lists around 270,000 clones; roughly 89% were seen once. CDR3 length: 14 amino acids. CDR1 is KGHDR, CDR2 SFDVKD, per germline. Deletions cut 3 bases from V and 7 bases from J, with 11 bases between. V and J are TRBV24-1 and TRBJ2-2, with D tentatively TRBD2 (6 bases). This clonotype was sampled from a man aged 35 to 55 with acute or convalescent COVID-19. The sequencing input was peripheral blood. The CDR3 nucleotides read TGTGCCACCAGTGATGGAGGGGTGATCGGGGAGCTGTTTTTT. This sequence encodes CATSDGGVIGELFF.